The 8 T cell receptor beta chains in this list originate from one sample, sequenced in a study of cytomegalovirus exposure and HLA in healthy donors listed by TCRdb under 2017. The receptor library was made with the immunoSEQ multiplex PCR assay. For the multiplex PCR, a mixture combining 60 forward primers for TCR Vbeta segments and 13 reverse primers for TCR Jbeta segments was used. TCRdb retrieved this table from immuneACCESS and kept in-frame rearrangements only. Not all clones are present; in checked studies, unresolved V genes account for under half, and no reason is known for the remainder. This sample holds about 120,000 clones; over 50% were observed only once. The top ten hold roughly 8.6% of the sample. The sequencing input was PBMCs. The receptors originated from a woman in her 40s in good health and CMV-seropositive.

The CDR3 reads CATSRDVINTEAFF. CDR3 sequence (DNA): TGTGCCACCAGCAGAGATGTCATTAACACTGAAGCTTTCTTT. The chain joins TRBV15 to TRBJ1-1, with D uncertain. The length of the CDR3 is 14 residues. V lost 0 bases and J 2 bases, leaving 7 bases between the germline ends. The germline gives CDR1 LNHNV, CDR2 YYDKDF (reference sequence).

V gene TRBV10-2 combines with J gene TRBJ2-5; 7 bases are shared with TRBD1. CDR1 is WSHSY, CDR2 SAAADI, per germline. The CDR3 length is 12 residues. V was pared by 4 bases and J by 4 bases, with 0 bases of the junction left unmatched. Written as DNA, the CDR3 is TGCGCCAGCAGTGGGGACAGAGAGACCCAGTACTTC. This encodes CASSGDRETQYF.

This clone was seen a few times. The junction shows a germline mismatch at one end, possibly a read error. The V and J genes are TRBV6-6 and TRBJ1-2, with 7 bases that match TRBD1. Germline lookup yields CDR1 MNHNY and CDR2 SVGAGI (reference sequence). The CDR3 runs to 15 residues. CDR3 in amino acids: CASSYSAGTDYGYPF. CDR3 DNA sequence: TGTGCCAGCAGTTACTCGGCCGGGACAGACTATGGCTACCCCTTC.

This rearrangement joins TRBV2 to TRBJ2-7, with 9 bases matching TRBD1. The junction had 8 bases not matched to a gene; V was cut back by 6 bases and J by 5 bases. CDR1 and CDR2 from the germline V gene are SNHLY and FYNNEI. This CDR3 spans 14 amino acids. In nucleotides, the CDR3 is TGTGCCAGCAGCGAACAGGGACAGGGCGACGAGCAGTACTTC. It yields the protein CASSEQGQGDEQYF. The whole variable domain, remainder taken from reference TRBV2 and TRBJ2-7, is EPEVTQTPSHQVTQMGQEVILRCVPISNHLYFYWYRQILGQKVEFLVSFYNNEISEKSEIFDDQFSVERPDGSNFTLKIRSTKLEDSAMYFCASSEQGQGDEQYFGPGTRLTVT.

The chain uses TRBV6-1 and TRBJ1-3, with TRBD1 matching 9 bases. CDR1 and CDR2 (germline): MNHNS, SASEGT. CDR3 length equals 16 residues. J gave up 2 bases and V 3 bases, and 5 bases lay outside the gene matches. The CDR3 sequence is CASSDPGQGAGNTIYF. For the CDR3, the DNA is TGTGCCAGCAGTGACCCGGGACAGGGAGCTGGAAACACCATATATTTT.

J is TRBJ1-2 and V is TRBV11-2, with TRBD1 as a possible D gene (6 bases). The CDR3 consists of 14 residues. Trimming removed 5 bases at V and 2 bases at J, with 12 bases between. Germline CDR1 SGHAT, CDR2 FQNNGV. The CDR3 region is CASSGPRGNYGYTF. DNA of the CDR3: TGTGCCAGCAGCGGTCCTAGGGGGAACTATGGCTACACCTTC.

This clone was counted only a few times. V gene TRBV28 combines with J gene TRBJ2-7; no firm D call. In germline, CDR1 is MDHEN, CDR2 SYDVKM. Trimming pared 7 bases from V and 6 bases from J, leaving 16 bases between. This CDR3 has 13 amino acids. The CDR3 reads CASISYFGPEQYF. The CDR3 DNA reads TGTGCCAGCATTTCCTATTTTGGGCCCGAGCAGTACTTC.

The chain carries TRBV6-5 and TRBJ1-2, with a tentative D call TRBD1 (5 bases). The V end lost 6 bases, the J end lost 10 bases, and 18 bases lay between the germline ends. Germline V gives CDR1 MNHEY, CDR2 SVGAGI. The CDR3 runs 13 residues. For the CDR3, the DNA is TGTGCCAGCAGCCGAGGATCAAAAGGGGACTACACCTTC. It codes for CASSRGSKGDYTF.